This passage covers 31 T cell receptor beta chains from one sample sequenced in a study of blood T cell repertoires in COVID-19 (dated by TCRdb to about 2020). Libraries were built with the immunoSEQ multiplex PCR assay. TCRdb's version of the immuneACCESS table is confined to in-frame rearrangements and falls short of the full clone set. An unresolved V gene accounts for under half of the shortfall where checked; the remainder is of unknown origin. The sample table lists about 280,000 clones, over 75% of them with a count of one. The ten largest account for 4.5% to 5.5% of the sample. What was sequenced was peripheral blood. All receptors derive from a man in his fifties or sixties with active or convalescent COVID-19.

This chain links TRBV27 with TRBJ1-6; 9 nucleotides align to TRBD1. CDR3 length: 14 amino acids. Unmatched junction bases numbered 5, after V lost 6 bases and J lost 8 bases. Germline CDR1 is MNHEY and CDR2 is SMNVEV (reference sequence). The CDR3 spells CASREDRGDSPLHF. Written as DNA, the CDR3 is TGTGCCAGCAGGGAGGACAGGGGTGATTCACCCCTCCACTTT.

The CDR3 DNA reads as TGTGCCACCAGCAGAGCGGACAGGGGGGACACCATATATTTT. It yields the protein CATSRADRGDTIYF. This chain joins TRBV15 and TRBJ1-3, with 10 bases identical to TRBD1. Per the germline V gene, CDR1 is LNHNV and CDR2 is YYDKDF (reference sequence). This CDR3 is built from 14 residues. Trimming removed 1 base from V and 8 bases from J; junction bases left unmatched: 2.

V gene TRBV2 combines with J gene TRBJ1-6, with D uncertain. CDR1 is SNHLY and CDR2 is FYNNEI in the germline V gene. The CDR3 covers 14 residues. Trimming stripped 5 bases from V and 7 bases from J, with 12 bases between. CDR3 coding DNA: TGTGCCAGCAGTTTGACACAAGTGAATTCACCCCTCCACTTT. Translation: CASSLTQVNSPLHF.

In its sample, this clone was seen once. The genes are TRBV5-4 and TRBJ1-2, with 8 bases lining up with TRBD1. The CDR3 is 18 amino acids. Germline loops: CDR1 SGHNT, CDR2 YYREEE (reference sequence). J lost 0 bases, V lost 2 bases, and 12 bases had no gene match. The CDR3 DNA follows: TGTGCCAGCAGCTTTTCCACCTCCGCAGGGGGCACTAACTATGGCTACACCTTC. This translates into CASSFSTSAGGTNYGYTF.

The chain employs TRBV5-4 and TRBJ2-1; TRBD2 aligns across 11 bases. The CDR3 loop spans 18 amino acids. After removal of 2 bases from V and 10 bases from J, the junction contained 17 bases not matched to a gene. The germline V gene has CDR1 SGHNT and CDR2 YYREEE (reference sequence). In DNA, the CDR3 is TGTGCCAGCAGCTTAACCCCCCGCACTAGCGGGAGAGACGGAGAGCAGTTCTTC. Translation gives CASSLTPRTSGRDGEQFF.

The chain has TRBV28 and TRBJ1-5, with D possibly TRBD1 on 5 matching bases. Germline lookup yields CDR1 MDHEN and CDR2 SYDVKM. This CDR3 comprises 13 residues. The V end was cut by 7 bases, the J end by 7 bases, with 14 bases between. CDR3 protein: CASIGQGGQPQHF. The CDR3 DNA reads TGTGCCAGCATTGGGCAGGGCGGACAGCCCCAGCATTTT.

The genes are TRBV7-2 and TRBJ2-7; 10 nucleotides align to TRBD1. J gave up 3 bases and V 7 bases, and 3 bases lay outside the gene matches. The CDR3 runs to 13 residues. Germline CDR1 and CDR2: SGHTA and FQGNSA. The CDR3 spells CASTRTGGYEQYF. DNA for the CDR3: TGTGCCAGCACCCGGACAGGGGGCTACGAGCAGTACTTC.

The chain combines TRBV6-2 or TRBV6-3 with TRBJ2-1; TRBD2 matches at 12 bases. CDR3 length: 20 residues. Trimming removed 4 bases from V and 10 bases from J; junction bases left unmatched: 23. Germline V gene lookup returns CDR1 MNHEY and CDR2 SVGEGT. CDR3 residues: CASSSPPRGPLAGGRGEQFF. The CDR3 region has the DNA TGTGCCAGCAGTTCCCCGCCGAGGGGCCCACTAGCGGGAGGCCGTGGGGAGCAGTTCTTC.

This chain links TRBV12-3 or TRBV12-4 with TRBJ1-2; possibly TRBD1 for D (5 bases). This CDR3 region has 13 residues. V was clipped by 5 bases and J by 7 bases, with 14 bases between them. CDR3 in DNA: TGTGCCAGCAGTCCCCAGGGATCCCGTGGCTACACCTTC. Translated, it gives CASSPQGSRGYTF.

This clone was detected once. The chain carries TRBV19 and TRBJ1-5, with unresolved D. The ends were cut back, 1 base at V and 9 bases at J, with 7 bases in the middle. The CDR3 loop spans 12 amino acids. The germline V gene has CDR1 LNHDA and CDR2 SQIVND (reference sequence). CDR3 in amino acids: CASSIGASPQHF. CDR3 DNA sequence: TGTGCCAGTAGTATAGGCGCCTCGCCCCAGCATTTT.

The rearrangement links TRBV30 to TRBJ1-4; 9 bases fit TRBD1. There are 14 residues in the CDR3. Germline values: CDR1 GTSNPN, CDR2 SVGIG (reference sequence). V gave up 4 bases and J gave up 9 bases; unmatched junction bases: 9. The CDR3 sequence is CAWIDPGQGKKLFF. The CDR3 nucleotides read TGTGCCTGGATCGACCCGGGACAGGGAAAAAAACTGTTTTTT.

V is TRBV24-1 and J is TRBJ1-2; D possibly corresponds to TRBD1 (5 bases). The V gene's germline CDR1 is KGHDR and CDR2 SFDVKD. V gave up 7 bases and J gave up 5 bases, with 13 bases separating them. The CDR3 is 13 residues long. The CDR3 coding sequence is TGTGCCACCAGCGCGGGGACGGCTTATGGCTACACCTTC. Its translation: CATSAGTAYGYTF.

In this sample, this clone turned up once. The chain recombines TRBV3-1 (or the pseudogene TRBV3-2) with TRBJ2-7; tentative D call: TRBD2 (7 bases). From germline, CDR1 is LGHDT and CDR2 YNNKEL (reference sequence). This CDR3 comprises 14 residues. The V and J ends lost 4 bases and 7 bases respectively, with 17 bases between them. CDR3: CASSPVQGGGEQYF. CDR3 nucleotide sequence: TGTGCCAGCAGCCCGGTGCAGGGAGGGGGGGAGCAGTACTTC.

Of note for this clone: Mismatch with germline at one junction end may stem from a read error. The chain recombines TRBV27 with TRBJ2-1; tentatively, D is TRBD2 (6 bases). CDR1 and CDR2 from the germline V gene are MNHEY and SMNVEV (reference sequence). This CDR3 region has 14 residues. CDR3 loop: CASSFGGTYNEQFF. As DNA, the CDR3 is TGTGCCAGCAGTTTCGGCGGGACCTATAATGAGCAGTTCTTC.

This rearrangement joins TRBV5-1 to TRBJ2-3, with TRBD1 matching over 9 bases. V was clipped by 3 bases and J by 5 bases; unmatched bases: 1. The CDR3 is made up of 13 amino acids. Germline CDR1 reads SGHRS; CDR2 reads YFSETQ. This CDR3 reads CASSSGQGDTQYF. The CDR3 region has the DNA TGCGCCAGCAGCTCGGGACAGGGAGATACGCAGTATTTT. Looking up the rest from reference TRBV5-1 and TRBJ2-3 gives the full variable domain: KAGVTQTPRYLIKTRGQQVTLSCSPISGHRSVSWYQQTPGQGLQFLFEYFSETQRNKGNFPGRFSGRQFSNSRSEMNVSTLELGDSALYLCASSSGQGDTQYFGPGTRLTVL.

This clone showed up just a few times. The V gene is TRBV10-3, the J gene TRBJ1-5, with D possibly being TRBD1 (5 bases). Trimming removed 7 bases at V and 0 bases at J, with 7 bases between. Germline V lookup: CDR1 ENHRY, CDR2 SYGVKD. This CDR3 is built from 13 residues. The CDR3 DNA follows: TGTGCCATCACGGGGGATAGCAATCAGCCCCAGCATTTT. This encodes CAITGDSNQPQHF.

In nucleotides, the CDR3 is TGTGCCAGCAGCTCAGGATTCTCTGGGGCCAACGTCCTGACTTTC. This sequence encodes CASSSGFSGANVLTF. The gene calls are TRBV7-2 and TRBJ2-6, with D hard to call. V was cut by 4 bases and J by 0 bases, with 7 bases left in between. Looked up from germline, CDR1 is SGHTA and CDR2 is FQGNSA. The CDR3 is 15 residues long.

This clone was seen more than once but under ten times. This chain links TRBV7-2 with TRBJ2-3; 13 positions agree with TRBD2. The CDR3 length is 17 residues. Unmatched junction bases numbered 10, after V lost 5 bases and J lost 5 bases. CDR1 is SGHTA, CDR2 FQGNSA, per germline. The CDR3 DNA reads TGTGCCAGCAGCGTCCGAAGGACTAGCGGGAGTAAAGATACGCAGTATTTT. This sequence encodes CASSVRRTSGSKDTQYF. Using reference TRBV7-2 and TRBJ2-3 for the parts outside the CDR3, the full variable domain is GAGVSQSPSNKVTEKGKDVELRCDPISGHTALYWYRQSLGQGLEFLIYFQGNSAPDKSGLPSDRFSAERTGGSVSTLTIQRTQQEDSAVYLCASSVRRTSGSKDTQYFGPGTRLTVL.

The chain carries TRBV6-5 and TRBJ2-5; 9 bases align to TRBD2. The CDR3 has 14 residues. The germline V gene has CDR1 MNHEY and CDR2 SVGAGI. V was pared by 4 bases and J by 5 bases, with 5 bases of the junction left unmatched. CDR3 sequence reads: CASSWAGGDETQYF. The DNA for the CDR3 is TGTGCCAGCAGTTGGGCGGGAGGGGACGAGACCCAGTACTTC.

The chain recombines TRBV19 with TRBJ2-2, with 7 bases that match TRBD1. The CDR3 has 15 amino acids. V shed 6 bases and J 2 bases; nucleotides not matched to a gene: 6. Germline lookup yields CDR1 LNHDA and CDR2 SQIVND (reference sequence). The CDR3 loop is CASRPRDSNTGELFF. As DNA, the CDR3 is TGTGCCAGTAGGCCACGGGACAGTAACACCGGGGAGCTGTTTTTT.

This clone has a single count. This same CDR3 is encoded by further DNA sequences in the sample. The V call is TRBV27, the J call TRBJ2-7; 7 positions agree with TRBD1. This CDR3 contains 15 residues. V was pared by 6 bases and J by 0 bases, with 8 bases of the junction left unmatched. Germline CDR1 reads MNHEY; CDR2 reads SMNVEV (reference sequence). The DNA of the CDR3 is TGTGCCAGCAGCCCCCGGGACAGTCGCTCCTACGAGCAGTACTTC. Translating it yields CASSPRDSRSYEQYF.

V and J are TRBV5-1 and TRBJ2-1; D possibly corresponds to TRBD2 (6 bases). Trimming took 1 base from V and 8 from J, leaving 7 bases between them. This CDR3 spans 12 amino acids. Germline-derived CDR1 and CDR2 are SGHRS and YFSETQ. The CDR3 DNA sequence: TGCGCCAGCAGCTTGTCGGGAGATGAGCAGTTCTTC. This translates into CASSLSGDEQFF.

The gene calls are TRBV3-1 (or the pseudogene TRBV3-2) and TRBJ2-1, with 11 positions matching TRBD2. Germline-derived CDR1 and CDR2 are LGHDT and YNNKEL (reference sequence). The trim removed 0 bases at V and 3 bases at J, leaving 13 bases unmatched. CDR3 length: 20 residues. The CDR3: CASSQEPALAGDPVYNEQFF. Written as DNA, the CDR3 is TGTGCCAGCAGCCAAGAACCGGCACTAGCGGGAGATCCCGTCTACAATGAGCAGTTCTTC.

Ten or more counts support this clone. The V and J genes are TRBV12-5 and TRBJ2-5; TRBD2 is a possible D gene (7 bases). Trimming removed 6 bases at V and 2 bases at J, with 19 bases between. Per germline, CDR1 LGHNT and CDR2 FRNRAP. This CDR3 is built from 16 residues. The CDR3 sequence: CASGPGRGNLQETQYF. CDR3 in DNA: TGTGCTAGTGGCCCGGGGAGGGGGAATCTACAAGAGACCCAGTACTTC.

The V and J genes are TRBV11-2 and TRBJ2-1, with D perhaps TRBD1 (6 bases). Trimming pared 5 bases from V and 1 base from J, leaving 12 bases between. The germline V gene encodes CDR1 SGHAT and CDR2 FQNNGV. This CDR3 has 15 residues. The CDR3 here is CASSPRQASYNEQFF. The CDR3 DNA reads TGTGCCAGCAGCCCTAGACAGGCATCCTACAATGAGCAGTTCTTC.

This clone was picked up a small number of times. The gene calls are TRBV28 and TRBJ2-7; 8 bases line up with TRBD2. Germline V CDR1 and CDR2: MDHEN, SYDVKM. V was clipped by 4 bases and J by 7 bases; unmatched bases: 9. The CDR3 consists of 14 residues. Here the CDR3 reads CASSSTTGTREQYF. The CDR3 bases are TGTGCCAGCAGTTCCACTACCGGGACTAGAGAGCAGTACTTC.

The V and J genes are TRBV30 and TRBJ2-5, with D possibly TRBD2 on 5 matching bases. The V gene's germline CDR1 is GTSNPN and CDR2 SVGIG (reference sequence). CDR3 length: 13 residues. Trimming stripped 3 bases from V and 2 bases from J, with 10 bases between. Here the CDR3 reads CAWSLSVQETQYF. The DNA for the CDR3 is TGTGCCTGGAGCCTTAGCGTACAAGAGACCCAGTACTTC.

V usage is TRBV2 and J usage is TRBJ1-6; TRBD1 aligns across 8 bases. Germline values: CDR1 SNHLY, CDR2 FYNNEI. CDR3 length equals 13 residues. V lost 10 bases to trimming and J lost 4 bases; unmatched junction nucleotides: 3. The CDR3 reads CAIRTGYNSPLHF. In DNA, the CDR3 is TGTGCCATAAGGACAGGGTATAATTCACCCCTCCACTTT.

The chain joins TRBV7-6 to TRBJ2-7; 8 nucleotides match TRBD2. The CDR3 totals 17 residues. V shed 2 bases, J shed 10 bases, and the junction held 19 bases outside the gene matches. Germline V gene data show CDR1 as SGHVS and CDR2 as FNYEAQ. CDR3 bases: TGTGCCAGCAGCTTATTGGTGAGCGGGAGACTCGACCCATTACAGTACTTC. Its translation: CASSLLVSGRLDPLQYF.

The rearrangement uses TRBV7-2 and TRBJ2-3; D is perhaps TRBD2 (6 bases). V lost 5 bases and J 5 bases, leaving 17 bases between the germline ends. CDR3 length equals 15 residues. In germline, CDR1 is SGHTA, CDR2 FQGNSA. The CDR3 is CASSTPTSPKDTQYF. The CDR3 coding sequence is TGTGCCAGCAGCACTCCGACTAGTCCCAAAGATACGCAGTATTTT.

The genes are TRBV2 and TRBJ2-6; TRBD2 might be the D (6 bases). Germline-derived CDR1 and CDR2 are SNHLY and FYNNEI. V gave up 5 bases and J gave up 2 bases, with 10 bases separating them. This CDR3 contains 15 residues. DNA for the CDR3: TGTGCCAGCAGTCCGGACTATACTGGGGCCAACGTCCTGACTTTC. Protein sequence: CASSPDYTGANVLTF.